This T cell receptor beta chain was recovered during a study of cytomegalovirus exposure and HLA in healthy donors. Vbeta (60) and Jbeta (13) primers were used in the PCR. Sequenced by immunoSEQ multiplex PCR; TCRdb stores in-frame clones only, minus some. The sample contains about 140,000 clones, under 80% of which appear only once. On this clone: What it binds is not known.

Regarding the study as a whole: What was likely a sequencing artifact was a cluster of highly shared sequence variants. In a later analysis, most CMV-associated TCR beta chains appeared HLA-restricted. Several of the most significant clusters appeared, in a later analysis, to be linked to common viral pathogens.

The germline V gene encodes CDR1 SGDLS and CDR2 YYNGEE. The CDR3 is 15 amino acids. With 2 bases clipped from V and 5 bases from J, the junction kept 7 bases outside the gene matches. The TCR sequence derives from a woman between 45 and 65 years old in good health and CMV-seropositive. Sequencing was done on a sample of PBMCs. V gene TRBV9 combines with J gene TRBJ2-7; 10 positions match TRBD2. Here the CDR3 DNA reads TGTGCCAGCAGCGTTAGCGGGGGGCCAAATAACGAGCAGTACTTC. Translated, it gives CASSVSGGPNNEQYF.